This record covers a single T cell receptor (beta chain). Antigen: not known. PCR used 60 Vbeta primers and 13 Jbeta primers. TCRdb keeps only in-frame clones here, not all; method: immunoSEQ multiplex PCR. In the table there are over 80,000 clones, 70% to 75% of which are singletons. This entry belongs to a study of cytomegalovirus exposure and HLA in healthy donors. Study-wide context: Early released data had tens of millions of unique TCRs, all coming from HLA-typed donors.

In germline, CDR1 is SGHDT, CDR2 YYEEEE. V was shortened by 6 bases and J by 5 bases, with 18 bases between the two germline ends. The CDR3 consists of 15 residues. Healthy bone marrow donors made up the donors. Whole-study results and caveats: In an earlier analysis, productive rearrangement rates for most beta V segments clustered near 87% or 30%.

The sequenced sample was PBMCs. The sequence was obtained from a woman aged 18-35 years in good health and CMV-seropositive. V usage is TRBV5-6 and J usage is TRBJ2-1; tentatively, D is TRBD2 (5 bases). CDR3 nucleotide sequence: TGTGCCAGCACCCCTCGGACTCTGTATAACAATGAGCAGTTCTTC. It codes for CASTPRTLYNNEQFF. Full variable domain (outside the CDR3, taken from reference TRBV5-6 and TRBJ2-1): DAGVTQSPTHLIKTRGQQVTLRCSPKSGHDTVSWYQQALGQGPQFIFQYYEEEERQRGNFPDRFSGHQFPNYSSELNVNALLLGDSALYLCASTPRTLYNNEQFFGPGTRLTVL.